Included here is one T cell receptor beta chain sequence, with context. Its antigen is currently unknown. The sample is drawn from a study of T cells in Graves' hyperthyroidism and ophthalmopathy. Orbital computed tomography, thyroid ultrasound, serum thyroxine and TRAb, and clinical symptoms together informed the diagnoses. V was pared by 2 bases and J by 3 bases, with 11 bases between. The CDR3 runs to 14 residues. Germline V gene data show CDR1 as WSHSY and CDR2 as SAAADI. RNA transcripts yielded amplified TCR beta CDR3 regions. In the first-round RT-PCR of the TCR CDR3, the HTBI primer set was used. Each CDR3 protein gets one entry after TCRdb re-called the multiplex PCR reads with MiXCR. Altogether about 570,000 distinct CDR3 sequences are present, 46% being singletons, with the ten largest covering 15% to 20%. Study-wide points: Blood also showed most of the thyroid clonotypes that were expanded above 0.001. Ophthalmopathy was told apart from stable hyperthyroidism by a 13 V-J model.

This chain joins TRBV10-2 and TRBJ2-7; D may be TRBD1 (5 bases). Sequenced material: peripheral blood or thyroid tissue (not recorded which). This TCR was recovered from an adult woman with Graves' disease, either hyperthyroidism or ophthalmopathy (not recorded which). The CDR3 loop is CASSEGRVFYEQYF. In DNA, the CDR3 is TGCGCCAGCAGTGAGGGCAGGGTCTTCTACGAGCAGTACTTC.